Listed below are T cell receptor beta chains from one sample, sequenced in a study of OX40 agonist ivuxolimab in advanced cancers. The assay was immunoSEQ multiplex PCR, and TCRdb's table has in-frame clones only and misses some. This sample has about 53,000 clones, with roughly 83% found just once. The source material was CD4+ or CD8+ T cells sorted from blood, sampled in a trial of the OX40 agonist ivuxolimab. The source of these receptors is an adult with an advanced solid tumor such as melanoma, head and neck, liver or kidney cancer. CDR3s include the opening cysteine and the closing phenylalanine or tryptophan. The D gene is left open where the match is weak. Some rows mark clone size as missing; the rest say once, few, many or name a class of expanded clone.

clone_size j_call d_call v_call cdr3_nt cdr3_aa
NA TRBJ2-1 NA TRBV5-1 TGCGCCAGCAGCTTGTCGGGGACCTCCTACAATGAGCAGTTCTTC CASSLSGTSYNEQFF
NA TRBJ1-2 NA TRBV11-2 TGTGCCAGCAGCTTAGGATGGGGGCCCGACTATGGCTACACCTTC CASSLGWGPDYGYTF
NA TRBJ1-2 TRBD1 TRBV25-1 TGTGCCAGCCGGGACAGGGAGGACTATGGCTACACCTTC CASRDREDYGYTF
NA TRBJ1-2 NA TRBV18 TGTGCCAGCTCAAGGATGGACATCGCGACGGACTATGGCTACACCTTC CASSRMDIATDYGYTF
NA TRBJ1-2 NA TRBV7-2 TGTGCCAGCAGCCCCAGGGGAAGCCGGGGCTACACCTTC CASSPRGSRGYTF
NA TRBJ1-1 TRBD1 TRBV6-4 TGTGCCAGCAGGGGACAGGCTAACACTGAAGCTTTCTTT CASRGQANTEAFF
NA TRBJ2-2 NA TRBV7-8 TGTGCCAGCAGCTTAGGAGGGACCGGTGGTGGAGGCACCGGGGAGCTGTTTTTT CASSLGGTGGGGTGELFF
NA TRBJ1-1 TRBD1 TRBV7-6 TGTGCCAGCAGCTTAGCGCGGACAGGGGGGGATACTGAAGCTTTCTTT CASSLARTGGDTEAFF
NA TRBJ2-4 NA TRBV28 TGTGCCAGCAGCCTCGAGCTAGCCAAAAACATTCAGTACTTC CASSLELAKNIQYF
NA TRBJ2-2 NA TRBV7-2 TGTGCCAGCAGCCCTCGGGCCTTTGGGACCGGGGAGCTGTTTTTT CASSPRAFGTGELFF
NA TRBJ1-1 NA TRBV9 TGTGCCAGCAGCGTAGCCCTGAACACTGAAGCTTTCTTT CASSVALNTEAFF
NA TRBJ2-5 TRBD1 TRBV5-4 TGTGCCAGCAGCCCCGGGACAGGGGTAGGAGAGACCCAGTACTTC CASSPGTGVGETQYF
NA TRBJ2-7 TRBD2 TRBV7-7 TGTGCCAGCAGCCGGGGACTAGCGGGTACCTACGAGCAGTACTTC CASSRGLAGTYEQYF
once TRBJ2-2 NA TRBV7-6 TGTGCCAGCAGAGTCGGGAGCATGAACACCGGGGAGCTGTTTTTT CASRVGSMNTGELFF
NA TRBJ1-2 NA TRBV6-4 TGTGCCAGCAGTGAATTCGGGGGCCAGGGGAGCTACACCTTC CASSEFGGQGSYTF
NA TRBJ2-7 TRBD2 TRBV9 TGTGCCAGCAGCACCCACCCCGGGACTAGCTCAAGCGAGCAGTACTTC CASSTHPGTSSSEQYF
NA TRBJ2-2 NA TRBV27 TGTGCCAGCAGTTTGCAGACAGGGAACACCGGGGAGCTGTTTTTT CASSLQTGNTGELFF
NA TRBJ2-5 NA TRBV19 TGTGCCAGTAGTATAGGCCTGGGGGAGACCCAGTACTTC CASSIGLGETQYF
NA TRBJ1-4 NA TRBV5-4 TGTGCCAGCAGCTCGGACGGCGTGGGGGAAAAACTGTTTTTT CASSSDGVGEKLFF
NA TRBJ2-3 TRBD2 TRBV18 TGTGCCAGCTCACCGGGCGCGGGAGGTGGCCCAGATACGCAGTATTTT CASSPGAGGGPDTQYF